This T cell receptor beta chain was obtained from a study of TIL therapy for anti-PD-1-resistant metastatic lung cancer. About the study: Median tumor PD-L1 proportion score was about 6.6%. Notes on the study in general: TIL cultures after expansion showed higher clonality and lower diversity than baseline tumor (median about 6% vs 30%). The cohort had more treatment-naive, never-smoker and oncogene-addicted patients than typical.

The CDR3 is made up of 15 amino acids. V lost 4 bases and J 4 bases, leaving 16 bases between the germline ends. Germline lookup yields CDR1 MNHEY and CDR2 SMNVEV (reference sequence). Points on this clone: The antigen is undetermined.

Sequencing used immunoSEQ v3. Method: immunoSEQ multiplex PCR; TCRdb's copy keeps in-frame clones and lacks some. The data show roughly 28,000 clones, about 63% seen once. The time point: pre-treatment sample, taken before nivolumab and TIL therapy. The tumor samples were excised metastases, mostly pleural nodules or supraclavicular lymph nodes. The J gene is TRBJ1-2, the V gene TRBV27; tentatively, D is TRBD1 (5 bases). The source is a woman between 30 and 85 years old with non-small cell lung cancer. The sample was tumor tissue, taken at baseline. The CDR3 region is CASSSEGDSPYGYTF. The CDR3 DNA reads TGTGCCAGCAGTTCTGAAGGGGATAGCCCCTATGGCTACACCTTC.